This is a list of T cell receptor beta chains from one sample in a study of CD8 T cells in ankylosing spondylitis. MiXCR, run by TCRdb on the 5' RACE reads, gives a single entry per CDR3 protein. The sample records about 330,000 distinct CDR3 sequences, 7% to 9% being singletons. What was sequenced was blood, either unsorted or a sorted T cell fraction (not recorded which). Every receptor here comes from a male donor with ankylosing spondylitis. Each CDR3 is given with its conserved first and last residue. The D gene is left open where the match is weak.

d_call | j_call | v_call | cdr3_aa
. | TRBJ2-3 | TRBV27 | CASLRADTQYF
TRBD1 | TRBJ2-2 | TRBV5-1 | CASSHGTERTGELFF
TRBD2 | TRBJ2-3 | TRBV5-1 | CASSLTNSGGHPDTQYF
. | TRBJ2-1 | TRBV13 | CASSTPSATDYNEQFF
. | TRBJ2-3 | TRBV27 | CASSFGLEGTDTQYF
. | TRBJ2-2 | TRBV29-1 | CSVVPVKGTGELFF
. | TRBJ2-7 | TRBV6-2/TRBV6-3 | CASSYVGWTYEQYF
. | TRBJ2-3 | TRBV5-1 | CASSSASTDTQYF
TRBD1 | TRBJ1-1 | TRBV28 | CASSSPQGVQDTEAFF
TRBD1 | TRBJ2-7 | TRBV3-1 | CASSQVPGGPYEQYF
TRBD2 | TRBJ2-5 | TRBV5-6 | CASSSKREARRSTQYF
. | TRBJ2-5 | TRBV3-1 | CASSQVLAQETQYF
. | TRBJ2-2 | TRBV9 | CASSLTSRGGTGELFF
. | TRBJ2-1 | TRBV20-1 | CSASGNYNEQFF
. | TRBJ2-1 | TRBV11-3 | CASSHGRLEQFF
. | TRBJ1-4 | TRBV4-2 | CASSQRTGGDEKLFF
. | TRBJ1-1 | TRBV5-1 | CASSPGPSKGTEAFF
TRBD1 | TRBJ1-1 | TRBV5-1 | CASSLAPGQPMNTEAFF
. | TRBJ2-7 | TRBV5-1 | CASSLERATYEQYF
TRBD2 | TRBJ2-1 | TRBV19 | CASSVTSGTYSYNEQFF
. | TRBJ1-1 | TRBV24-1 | CATSGGNTEAFF
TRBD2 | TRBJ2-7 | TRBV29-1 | CSALAGDYEQYF
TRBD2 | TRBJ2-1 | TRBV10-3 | CAISDGASGKQFF
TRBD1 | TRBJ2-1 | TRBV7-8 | CASRTGTGGRDEQFF
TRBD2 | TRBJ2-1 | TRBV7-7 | CASSLGAGGYNEQFF
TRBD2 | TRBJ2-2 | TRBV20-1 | CSARSSGRVSGELFF
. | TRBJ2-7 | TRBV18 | CASSPIGRNYEQYF
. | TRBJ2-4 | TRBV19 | CASSPGAGVYIQYF
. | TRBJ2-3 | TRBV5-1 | CASSSARGNTDTQYF
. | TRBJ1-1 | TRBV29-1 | CSVTPGETEAFF
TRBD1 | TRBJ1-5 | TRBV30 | CAWSGQGATQPQHF
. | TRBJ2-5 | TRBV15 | CATSRDRRTWTQYF
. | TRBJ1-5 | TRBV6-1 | CASRPQGWGNQPQHF
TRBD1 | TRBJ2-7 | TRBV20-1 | CSARDRFGQGLHEQYF
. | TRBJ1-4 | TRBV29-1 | CSVEARQGDEKLFF
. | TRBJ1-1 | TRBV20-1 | CSAPKGGWKYTEAFF
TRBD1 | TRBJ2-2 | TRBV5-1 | CATKPYFGTDQTGELFF
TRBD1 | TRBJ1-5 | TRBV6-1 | CASSGPTGDQPQHF
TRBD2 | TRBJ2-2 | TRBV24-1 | CATSGSREWDTGELFF
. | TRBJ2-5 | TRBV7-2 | CASSFQGGRETQYF
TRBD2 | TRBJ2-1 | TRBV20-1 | CSARGILAVSYNEQFF
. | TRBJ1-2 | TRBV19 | CASRAGINYGYTF
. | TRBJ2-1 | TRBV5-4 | CASSFWRGAEGGEQFF
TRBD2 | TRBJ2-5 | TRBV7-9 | CASSLGGRRETQYF
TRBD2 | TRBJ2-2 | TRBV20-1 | CSAMPGLANTGELFF
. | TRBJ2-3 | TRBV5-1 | CASSLDRTHSTDTQYF
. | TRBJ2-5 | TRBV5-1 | CASSLAGGHQETQYF
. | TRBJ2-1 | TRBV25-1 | CASRATGQTNEQFF